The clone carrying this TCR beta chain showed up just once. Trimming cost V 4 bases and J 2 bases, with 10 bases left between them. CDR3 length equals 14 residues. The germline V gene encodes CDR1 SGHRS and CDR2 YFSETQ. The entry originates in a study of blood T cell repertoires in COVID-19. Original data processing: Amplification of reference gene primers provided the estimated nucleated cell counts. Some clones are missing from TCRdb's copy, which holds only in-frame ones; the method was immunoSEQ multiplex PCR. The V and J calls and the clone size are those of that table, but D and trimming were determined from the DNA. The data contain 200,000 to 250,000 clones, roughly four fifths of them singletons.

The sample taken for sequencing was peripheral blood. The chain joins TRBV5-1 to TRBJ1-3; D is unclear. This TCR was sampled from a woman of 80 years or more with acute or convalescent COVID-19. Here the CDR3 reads CASSLDPTGNTIYF. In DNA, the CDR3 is TGCGCCAGCAGCCTAGACCCGACTGGAAACACCATATATTTT.